The 14 T cell receptor beta chains below were found in one sample sequenced in a study of OX40 agonist ivuxolimab in advanced cancers. Libraries were constructed by the immunoSEQ multiplex PCR assay. The source is immuneACCESS, and TCRdb retained only in-frame sequences with V and J called. Part of the clones is not carried over; for the studies checked, unresolved V genes explain less than half of this, and the remainder is unexplained. Present in this sample are tens of thousands of clones, under 90% of which were seen just once. The leading ten clones occupy roughly 4.8% of the sample. This material consisted of CD4+ or CD8+ T cells sorted from blood, taken in a trial of the OX40 agonist ivuxolimab. These receptors all stem from an adult with an advanced solid tumor such as melanoma, head and neck, liver or kidney cancer.

The genes are TRBV29-1 and TRBJ2-1; TRBD2 matches 8 bases. The CDR3 loop spans 14 amino acids. Trimming cost V 3 bases and J 6 bases; bases outside gene matches: 7. Germline CDR1 and CDR2: SQVTM and ANQGSEA. The CDR3 loop is CSVDKSGGGNEQFF. The CDR3 region has the DNA TGCAGCGTTGATAAAAGCGGGGGAGGCAATGAGCAGTTCTTC.

V and J are TRBV7-2 and TRBJ2-3; a possible D gene is TRBD2 (5 bases). Germline assignment: CDR1 SGHTA and CDR2 FQGNSA. The CDR3 is 13 amino acids. V lost 5 bases, J lost 6 bases, and 12 bases lay in between. The CDR3: CASSDYYTDTQYF. The CDR3 nucleotides are TGTGCCAGCAGCGACTACTATACGGATACGCAGTATTTT.

In this sample, this clone turned up a few times. This rearrangement joins TRBV21-1 to TRBJ1-1. TRBV21-1 is a pseudogene locus. This CDR3 has 16 residues. Written as DNA, the CDR3 is TGTGCCAGCAGCAAAGGCCCGGGCCTCATGAACACTGAAGCTTTCTTT. Translated: CASSKGPGLMNTEAFF.

V is TRBV7-6 and J is TRBJ2-2, with no clear D. The CDR3 loop spans 11 amino acids. Trimming removed 3 bases at V and 6 bases at J, with 2 bases between. Germline lookup yields CDR1 SGHVS and CDR2 FNYEAQ. CDR3 protein: CASSFAGELFF. CDR3 sequence (DNA): TGTGCCAGCAGCTTTGCCGGGGAGCTGTTTTTT.

This clone was recorded only once. As DNA, the CDR3 is TGTGCCAGCCTACAGGGGAACACTGAAGCTTTCTTT. Its protein is CASLQGNTEAFF. The V and J genes are TRBV2 and TRBJ1-1; a possible D gene is TRBD1 (6 bases). This CDR3 spans 12 amino acids. Trimming pared 8 bases from V and 1 base from J, leaving 8 bases between. CDR1 is SNHLY and CDR2 is FYNNEI in the germline V gene.

There are a few counts of this clone. The chain couples TRBV5-1 to TRBJ2-2; 7 nucleotides line up with TRBD2. This CDR3 is built from 15 residues. Germline lookup yields CDR1 SGHRS and CDR2 YFSETQ. The trim removed 0 bases at V and 3 bases at J, leaving 2 bases unmatched. The chain's CDR3 is CASSLGDYYTGELFF. CDR3 in DNA: TGCGCCAGCAGCTTGGGGGACTACTACACCGGGGAGCTGTTTTTT.

The chain is built from TRBV6-5 and TRBJ2-1, with 15 bases that match TRBD2. J was trimmed by 10 bases and V by 4 bases; bases with no gene match: 8. The CDR3 consists of 16 residues. CDR1 MNHEY and CDR2 SVGAGI come from the germline V gene. CDR3 in DNA: TGTGCCAGCAGTTCCCCTCGGGGACTAGCGGGAGGAGAGCAGTTCTTC. This translates into CASSSPRGLAGGEQFF.

In the case of this clone: Its ends do not fully match the called genes, so a read error is possible. The chain combines TRBV19 with TRBJ1-5; D is perhaps TRBD1 (6 bases). The CDR3 is 13 residues long. Germline V gives CDR1 LNHDA, CDR2 SQIVND (reference sequence). The chain's CDR3 is CASSIAYATGQAF. The CDR3 DNA reads TGTGCCAGTAGTATAGCCTATGCGACAGGTCAAGCTTTT.

This chain joins TRBV2 and TRBJ2-5, with 12 bases aligning to TRBD2. The CDR3 covers 16 residues. Germline-derived CDR1 and CDR2 are SNHLY and FYNNEI. The J segment lost 5 bases and the V segment lost 2 bases, leaving 6 bases of the junction unmatched. The CDR3 DNA follows: TGTGCCAGCAGTGAATGGGCTAGCGGGGGGGTGGAGACCCAGTACTTC. Translated, it gives CASSEWASGGVETQYF.

This clone has more than one count but fewer than ten. The chain combines TRBV2 with TRBJ1-5; tentatively, D is TRBD1 (6 bases). The CDR3 spans 15 residues. Per the germline V gene, CDR1 is SNHLY and CDR2 is FYNNEI. Trimming pared 3 bases from V and 6 bases from J, leaving 15 bases between. CDR3 nucleotides: TGTGCCAGCAGTGATAACAGGGTGTACAGTCAGCCCCAGCATTTT. Its protein is CASSDNRVYSQPQHF.

The CDR3 protein is CASSPEGVHTEAFF. In DNA, the CDR3 is TGTGCCAGCAGCCCCGAGGGGGTCCACACTGAAGCTTTCTTT. The V gene is TRBV7-8, the J gene TRBJ1-1, with a weak D call TRBD1 (6 bases). CDR1 is SGHVS, CDR2 FQNEAQ, per germline. This CDR3 contains 14 residues. V was cut by 5 bases and J by 3 bases, with 13 bases left in between.

The table lists this clone with a few counts. The rearrangement uses TRBV19 and TRBJ1-1; 11 bases match TRBD1. The V segment lost 4 bases and the J segment 6 bases; nucleotides outside the gene matches: 4. Germline V gene lookup returns CDR1 LNHDA and CDR2 SQIVND (reference sequence). This CDR3 has 14 amino acids. As DNA, the CDR3 is TGTGCCAGTAGTAGGACAGGGGGCGCCGCTGAAGCTTTCTTT. Translating it yields CASSRTGGAAEAFF.

The chain carries TRBV27 and TRBJ1-6; TRBD1 agrees at 10 bases. CDR3 length: 18 residues. V shed 5 bases, J shed 1 base, and the junction held 8 bases outside the gene matches. Germline values: CDR1 MNHEY, CDR2 SMNVEV (reference sequence). The CDR3 region has the DNA TGTGCCAGCAGTCCGGGACAGGGGCGCGTATCCTATAATTCACCCCTCCACTTT. As protein: CASSPGQGRVSYNSPLHF.

This rearrangement joins TRBV27 to TRBJ2-7; 8 bases fit TRBD2. Losses at the gene ends were 4 bases for V and 3 bases for J; bases not matched to a gene: 8. Germline CDR1 and CDR2: MNHEY and SMNVEV (reference sequence). The CDR3 runs 15 residues. CDR3 in amino acids: CASSSQGLGLYEQYF. The CDR3 nucleotides are TGTGCCAGCAGTTCTCAGGGACTAGGTCTCTACGAGCAGTACTTC.